This T cell receptor (beta chain) was found in a study of blood T cell repertoires in COVID-19. TCRdb's table, derived via immunoSEQ multiplex PCR, lists solely in-frame clones and lacks some. This table holds a few hundred thousand clones, nearly 90% found once. This clonotype was sampled from a woman aged 25 to 39 with COVID-19, enrolled during active disease. The sample comprised peripheral blood.

This CDR3 is CASSRRERGLNTGELFF. The CDR3 DNA reads as TGTGCCAGCAGCCGGAGGGAGAGGGGGCTGAACACCGGGGAGCTGTTTTTT. The rearrangement uses TRBV7-9 and TRBJ2-2; tentatively, D is TRBD1 (7 bases). V lost 5 bases, J lost 1 base, and 17 bases lay in between. Germline-derived CDR1 and CDR2 are SEHNR and FQNEAQ (reference sequence). The CDR3 is made up of 17 amino acids.